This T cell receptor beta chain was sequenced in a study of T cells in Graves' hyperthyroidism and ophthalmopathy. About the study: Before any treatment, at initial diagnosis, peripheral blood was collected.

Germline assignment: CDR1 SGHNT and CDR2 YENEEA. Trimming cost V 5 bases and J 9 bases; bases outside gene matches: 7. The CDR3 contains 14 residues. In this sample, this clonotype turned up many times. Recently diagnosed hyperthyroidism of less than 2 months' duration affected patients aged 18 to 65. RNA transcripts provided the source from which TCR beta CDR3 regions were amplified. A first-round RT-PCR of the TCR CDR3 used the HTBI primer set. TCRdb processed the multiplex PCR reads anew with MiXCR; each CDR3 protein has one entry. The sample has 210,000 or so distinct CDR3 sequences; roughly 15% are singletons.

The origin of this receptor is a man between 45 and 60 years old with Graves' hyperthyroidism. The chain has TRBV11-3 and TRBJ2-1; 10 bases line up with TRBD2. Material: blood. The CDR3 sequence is CASSLAGDRSEQFF. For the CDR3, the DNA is TGTGCCAGCAGCCTAGCGGGAGATCGCAGTGAGCAGTTCTTC.